This T cell receptor (beta chain) was recorded in a study of shared clonotypes between healthy human individuals (dated by TCRdb to 2018 to 2020). Background for the entire study: Two women and three men aged 18 to 49 years were included in the cohort. Blood TCR repertoires of five healthy adults were deeply sequenced to estimate repertoire size and the extent of clonotype sharing between individuals. To increase sequencing depth and limit assay-specific biases, different laboratories used diverse techniques to prepare libraries and sequence TCR repertoires. Leukapheresis yielded between about 0.9 and 10 billion PBMCs per donor. The study at large found these results: The small number of donors limited the genetic and exposure-history diversity represented. Pairwise subsampling led to the expectation that sequencing depth would affect the degree of clonotype sharing among donors. Sampling was limited to blood, and TCR repertoires in tissue likely differ from TCR repertoires in blood.

The V end loses 0 bases and the J end loses 5 bases, and a stretch of 6 bases separates them. The CDR3 holds 13 amino acids from the cysteine to the phenylalanine. Only the CDR3 part of the read is kept: 39 bases, read in frame from the first base. CDR1 LGHNA and CDR2 YNFKEQ were looked up in the germline V gene. TCR CDR3 regions were amplified from genomic DNA by multiplex PCR using the deep immunoSEQ assay. For each cell subset, the extracted genomic DNA was distributed evenly across all wells of several immunoSEQ 96-well plates, and each plate served as one replicate. For unsorted PBMC, 300 ng genomic DNA, equal to roughly 32,000 T cell genomes, was loaded into each replicate PCR. Ten immunoSEQ deep assay plates were used to sequence the unsorted PBMC genomic DNA. The purified libraries were quantified using a Qubit 3.0 fluorometer, sized with a Bioanalyzer 2100, and then quantified again using the KAPA Library Quantification kit. Every immunoSEQ 96-well plate was sequenced on a dedicated single-read 150-cycle Illumina NextSeq 550 flow cell. The authors processed their data as follows. The immunoSEQ output contained only junctional sequences without quality scores, so filtering could not match that applied to full-length reads. To assign V/J genes and CDR3, sequences were annotated using PyIR, a Python wrapper for IgBLAST v1.9, with IMGT germline references. Any read was removed if the V/J assignment was weak (E-value above 1e-6), the CDR3 was missing, or the read contained stop codons, out-of-frame junctions, or ambiguous translated residues. A V3J clonotype was defined by an identical inferred V gene, J gene, and CDR3 amino acid sequence. The percentage overlap between two repertoires was calculated by dividing the number of shared unique clonotypes by the size of the smaller repertoire. Richness of each repertoire was evaluated using RTK rarefaction, the Chao1 estimator, and Recon v2.1 estimates of unobserved clonotypes. TCRdb stores this immuneACCESS table with in-frame sequences only. Part of the clones is absent; in the studies checked, under half of the shortfall reflects unresolved V genes, and no reason is known for the rest. That table furnishes V, J and clone size, whereas the DNA furnished D and trimming. The sample table contains 450,000 to 500,000 clones; only one count was recorded for more than 75% of them. The ten top clones hold about 12% of the sample.

Healthy HIV-negative adults with no recently reported acute infections or vaccinations were included as donors. Only Caucasian adults living in Nashville, Tennessee, USA were represented among the donors. In the unsorted samples, 87 million or so PBMCs were counted, and genomic DNA was extracted using the QIAamp DNA Blood Mini kit. After blood collection by leukapheresis, PBMCs were isolated using Ficoll-Histopaque density gradient centrifugation and then cryopreserved in the vapor phase of liquid nitrogen. This clone was seen once. Its antigen remains unidentified. Base qualities are not provided; no much larger clone lies one nucleotide away. This sample includes further DNA sequences coding for the same CDR3.

The clonotype originates from a woman aged 40 to 50 in good health. Some clones in this sample may be carry-over from other donors' samples. The V and J segments used are TRBV4-2 and TRBJ2-3, with no confidently assigned D gene. The sample consisted of PBMCs. The CDR3 corresponds to CASSQDWRDTQYF. The DNA is as follows: TGTGCCAGCAGCCAAGATTGGAGAGATACGCAGTATTTT.